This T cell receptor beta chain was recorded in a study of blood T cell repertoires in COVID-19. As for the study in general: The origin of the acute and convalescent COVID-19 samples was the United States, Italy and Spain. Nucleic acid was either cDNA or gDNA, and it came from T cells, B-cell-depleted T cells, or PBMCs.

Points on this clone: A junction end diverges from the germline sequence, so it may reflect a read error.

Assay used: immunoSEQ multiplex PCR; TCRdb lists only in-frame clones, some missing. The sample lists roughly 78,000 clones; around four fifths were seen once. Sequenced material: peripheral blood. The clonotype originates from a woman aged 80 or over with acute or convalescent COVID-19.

DNA of the CDR3: TGTGCTAGCAGCTTATCGGGTGCCTATGGCTACACCTTC. Protein: CASSLSGAYGYTF. V is TRBV7-7 and J is TRBJ1-2; D remains ambiguous. Looked up from germline, CDR1 is SSHAT and CDR2 is FNYEAQ (reference sequence). The CDR3 length is 13 residues. Filled out from reference TRBV7-7 and TRBJ1-2, the complete variable domain reads GAGVSQSPRYKVTKRGQDVTLRCDPISSHATLYWYQQALGQGPEFLTYFNYEAQPDKSGLPSDRFSAERPEGSISTLTIQRTEQRDSAMYRCASSLSGAYGYTFGSGTRLTVV.